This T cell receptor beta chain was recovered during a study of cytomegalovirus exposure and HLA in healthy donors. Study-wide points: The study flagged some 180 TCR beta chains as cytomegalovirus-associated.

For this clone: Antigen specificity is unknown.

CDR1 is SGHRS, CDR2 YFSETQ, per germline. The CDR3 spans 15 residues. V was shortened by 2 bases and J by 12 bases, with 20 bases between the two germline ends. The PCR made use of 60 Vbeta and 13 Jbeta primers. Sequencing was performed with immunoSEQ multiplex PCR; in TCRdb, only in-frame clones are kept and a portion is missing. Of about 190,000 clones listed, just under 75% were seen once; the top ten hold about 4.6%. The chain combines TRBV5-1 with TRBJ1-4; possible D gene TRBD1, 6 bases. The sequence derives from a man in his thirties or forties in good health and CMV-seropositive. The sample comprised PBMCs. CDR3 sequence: CASSLINANEGELFF. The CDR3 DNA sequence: TGCGCCAGCAGCTTAATCAACGCTAACGAGGGGGAACTGTTTTTT. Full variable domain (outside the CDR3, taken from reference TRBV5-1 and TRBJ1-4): KAGVTQTPRYLIKTRGQQVTLSCSPISGHRSVSWYQQTPGQGLQFLFEYFSETQRNKGNFPGRFSGRQFSNSRSEMNVSTLELGDSALYLCASSLINANEGELFFGSGTQLSVL.